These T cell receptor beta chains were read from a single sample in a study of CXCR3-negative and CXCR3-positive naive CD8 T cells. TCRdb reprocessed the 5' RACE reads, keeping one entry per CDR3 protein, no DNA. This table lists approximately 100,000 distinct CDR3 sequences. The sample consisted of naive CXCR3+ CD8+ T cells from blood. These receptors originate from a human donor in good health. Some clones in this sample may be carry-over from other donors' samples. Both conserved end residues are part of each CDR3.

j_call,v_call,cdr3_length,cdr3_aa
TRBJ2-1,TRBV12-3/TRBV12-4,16,CASSLSGRATYNEQFF
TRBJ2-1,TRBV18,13,CASSKGSYNEQFF
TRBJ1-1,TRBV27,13,CASSLRAYTEAFF
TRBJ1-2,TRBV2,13,CASTGGSGYGYTF
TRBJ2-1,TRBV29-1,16,CSVSGLAGGTYNEQFF
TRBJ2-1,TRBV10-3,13,CAISAGAYNEQFF
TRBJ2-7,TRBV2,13,CAGGTGESYEQYF
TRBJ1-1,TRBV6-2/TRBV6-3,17,CASRFDRGTGKDTEAFF
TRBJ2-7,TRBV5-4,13,CASSLDDSREQYF
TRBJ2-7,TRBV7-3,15,CASSSGQGKASEQYF
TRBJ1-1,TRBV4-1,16,CASSQVALRENTEAFF
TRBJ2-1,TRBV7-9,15,CASSYSQGYYNEQFF
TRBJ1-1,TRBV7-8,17,CASSLRLVNIRTTEAFF
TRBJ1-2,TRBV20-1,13,CSARDPDSYGYTF
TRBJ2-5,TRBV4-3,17,CASSQDKTTGSTETQYF
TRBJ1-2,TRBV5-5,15,CASSHNGGGWDGYTF
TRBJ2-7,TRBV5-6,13,CASSFGAGNEQYF
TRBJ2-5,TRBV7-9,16,CASSLVYQGGMETQYF
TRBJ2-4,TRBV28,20,CASSLYAGGTSGGLKNIQYF
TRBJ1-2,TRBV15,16,CATSRPDTITNYGYTF
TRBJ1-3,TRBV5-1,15,CASSWGPASGNTIYF
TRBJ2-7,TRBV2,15,CASLERLAGAYEQYF
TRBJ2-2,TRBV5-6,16,CASSSRQGLYTGELFF
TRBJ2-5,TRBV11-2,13,CASTPTGGETQYF
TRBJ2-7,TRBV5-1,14,CAISLDGGYYEQYF
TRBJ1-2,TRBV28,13,CAARPGSNYGYTF
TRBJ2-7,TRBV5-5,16,CASSLAGQGGDYEQYF
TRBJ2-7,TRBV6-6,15,CASKDAGTTLHEQYF
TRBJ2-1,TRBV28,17,CASSFSDLTGRDNEQFF
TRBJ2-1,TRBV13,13,CASSSRGYNEQFF
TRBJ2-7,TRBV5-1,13,CASSFEQGGEQYF
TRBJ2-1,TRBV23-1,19,CASDTTGTPDWPVSNEQFF
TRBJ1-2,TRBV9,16,CASSARGGGAPDGYTF
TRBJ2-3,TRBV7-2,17,CASSFYSGRPHTDTQYF
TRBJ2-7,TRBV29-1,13,CSVTGGATYEQYF
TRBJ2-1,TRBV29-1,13,CSGHGGTYNEQFF
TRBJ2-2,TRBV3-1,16,CASSQVKLAKGGELFF
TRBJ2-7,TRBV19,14,CASTSGGGTYEQYF
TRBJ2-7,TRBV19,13,CASSMGSSYEQYF
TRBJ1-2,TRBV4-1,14,CASSQDRDSDGYTF
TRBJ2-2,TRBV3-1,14,CASSHGTNTGELFF
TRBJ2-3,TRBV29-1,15,CSVEGWLAGTDTQYF
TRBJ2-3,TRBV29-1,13,CSAGGGGTDTQYF
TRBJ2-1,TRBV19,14,CASSFKGPSNEQFF
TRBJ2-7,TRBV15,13,CATAEEGTYEQYF
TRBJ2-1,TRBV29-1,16,CSVEGAQSWSYNEQFF
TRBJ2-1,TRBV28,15,CASSPDWSSYNEQFF
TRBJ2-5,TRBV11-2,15,CASSTGASYQETQYF
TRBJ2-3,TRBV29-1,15,CSVGPSDHLLDTQYF